The 18 T cell receptor beta chains below all came from one sample that was sequenced in a study of metastatic and nonmetastatic thyroid tumors. MiXCR was used by TCRdb to re-call the PCR reads. The data show tens of thousands of clones, 20% seen once. Every patient was untreated before thyroid surgery. Sequences were obtained from blood. These receptors were obtained from a female donor with papillary thyroid cancer or a benign thyroid nodule (not recorded which). Some clones in this sample may be carry-over from other donors' samples.

This clone was picked up many times. The chain employs TRBV3-1 and TRBJ1-2; D is perhaps TRBD1 (5 bases). This CDR3 is 16 amino acids long. Trimming removed 5 bases at V and 0 bases at J, with 16 bases between. CDR1 is LGHDT and CDR2 is YNNKEL in the germline V gene (reference sequence). The CDR3 loop reads CASSSYRLSSNYGYTF. The CDR3 DNA follows: TGTGCCAGCAGCAGTTACAGGCTCTCTTCTAACTATGGCTACACCTTC.

This clone was counted many times. The rearrangement uses TRBV19 and TRBJ2-7; weak D call: TRBD1 (6 bases). Germline V gene data show CDR1 as LNHDA and CDR2 as SQIVND (reference sequence). The CDR3 contains 15 residues. V was clipped by 5 bases and J by 7 bases, with 21 bases between them. CDR3 sequence (DNA): TGTGCCAGTAGTTCGACAGGCCTCGGAGGTACGGAGCAGTACTTC. It is translated as CASSSTGLGGTEQYF.

This clone occurred many times. V usage is TRBV28 and J usage is TRBJ1-1, with a tentative D call TRBD1 (6 bases). Germline V CDR1 and CDR2: MDHEN, SYDVKM. The CDR3 totals 15 residues. V was shortened by 4 bases and J by 5 bases, with 17 bases between the two germline ends. The CDR3 is CASSSTTPGATEAFF. CDR3 in DNA: TGTGCCAGCAGTTCCACTACCCCAGGGGCAACTGAAGCTTTCTTT.

This clone was counted only a few times. This chain connects TRBV27 to TRBJ2-2, with D perhaps TRBD1 (6 bases). The CDR3 is made up of 14 amino acids. Germline CDR1 reads MNHEY; CDR2 reads SMNVEV (reference sequence). The ends were cut back, 10 bases at V and 5 bases at J, with 17 bases in the middle. DNA for the CDR3: TGTGCCACCCGTCGGGACACCGGAACCGGGGAGCTGTTTTTT. Its protein product is CATRRDTGTGELFF.

The table lists this clone with many counts. V is TRBV5-1 and J is TRBJ2-1, with TRBD2 matching 10 bases. The CDR3 runs to 15 residues. The V gene end was trimmed by 3 bases and the J gene end by 4 bases; junction bases not matched to a gene: 4. CDR1 is SGHRS and CDR2 is YFSETQ in the germline V gene. This CDR3 reads CASSSSSGSYNEQFF. Written as DNA, the CDR3 is TGCGCCAGCAGCTCCTCTAGCGGGAGTTACAATGAGCAGTTCTTC.

This clone was picked up many times. The sample holds other DNA sequences that translate to the same CDR3. This chain connects TRBV29-1 to TRBJ2-7; the D call may be TRBD1 or TRBD2 (5 bases each). The CDR3 contains 14 residues. The germline V gene has CDR1 SQVTM and CDR2 ANQGSEA. The V and J ends lost 4 bases and 4 bases respectively, with 17 bases between them. This CDR3 is CSVVFWGLSYEQYF. The CDR3 coding sequence is TGCAGCGTTGTGTTTTGGGGGTTGAGTTACGAGCAGTACTTC.

Note on this clone: Other DNA sequences in this sample translate to the same CDR3. The chain joins TRBV20-1 to TRBJ2-3; 7 bases map to TRBD2. Unmatched junction bases numbered 15, after V lost 6 bases and J lost 3 bases. The CDR3 consists of 16 residues. CDR1 and CDR2 from the germline V gene are DFQATT and SNEGSKA (reference sequence). CDR3 sequence: CSAERASGRRTDTQYF. The CDR3 nucleotides read TGCAGTGCCGAACGTGCTAGCGGCAGAAGGACAGATACGCAGTATTTT.

In its sample, this clone was seen a few times. The chain has TRBV6-2 or TRBV6-3 and TRBJ1-2, with D hard to call. The V gene lost 7 bases and the J gene lost 2 bases, with 14 bases spanning the gap. Per the germline V gene, CDR1 is MNHEY and CDR2 is SVGEGT. The CDR3 runs to 14 residues. Written as DNA, the CDR3 is TGTGCCAGCACCCCGTCCATGGGAAACTATGGCTACACCTTC. Translation: CASTPSMGNYGYTF.

About this clone: Mismatch with germline at one junction end may stem from a read error. CDR3 bases: TGTGCCAGCAGTGAGGGGACAGGGTGGTTCTATGGCTCCACCTTC. As protein: CASSEGTGWFYGSTF. V gene TRBV6-1 combines with J gene TRBJ1-2; 9 bases are shared with TRBD1. The CDR3 runs to 15 residues. Germline loops: CDR1 MNHNS, CDR2 SASEGT.

This clone was observed a handful of times. No conserved phenylalanine or tryptophan is present at the end of the CDR3, so a read error is the likely explanation. The J gene is TRBJ2-1, the V gene TRBV2; D might be TRBD2 (6 bases). The CDR3 has 14 amino acids. The germline CDR1 and CDR2 sequences are SNHLY and FYNNEI. V was clipped by 3 bases and J by 10 bases, with 16 bases between them. The CDR3 DNA sequence: TGTGCCAGCAGTGATAGTAGGTCTAGCGACGAGCAGTTCCTC. Protein product: CASSDSRSSDEQFL.

This clone was detected ten times or more. V is TRBV28 and J is TRBJ2-2; 13 nucleotides match TRBD2. Germline trimming cut 10 bases from V and 6 bases from J; bases unmatched to any gene: 11. The germline gives CDR1 MDHEN, CDR2 SYDVKM. The length of the CDR3 is 16 residues. The CDR3 loop is CATFTGLAGAPGELFF. The CDR3 DNA follows: TGTGCCACCTTTACCGGACTAGCGGGAGCCCCCGGGGAGCTGTTTTTT.

This clone has ten or more counts. The chain has TRBV2 and TRBJ2-7; 9 bases are a match to TRBD1. CDR3 length: 14 amino acids. J gave up 5 bases and V 6 bases, and 8 bases lay outside the gene matches. In germline, CDR1 is SNHLY, CDR2 FYNNEI. CDR3 bases: TGTGCCAGCAGAGTACAGGGGGCGACGGACGAGCAGTACTTC. This sequence encodes CASRVQGATDEQYF.

V and J are TRBV7-8 and TRBJ2-1; 11 nucleotides match TRBD2. Germline values: CDR1 SGHVS, CDR2 FQNEAQ. The junction had 14 bases not matched to a gene; V was cut back by 8 bases and J by 5 bases. The CDR3 spans 17 residues. The DNA of the CDR3 is TGTGCCAGCGGAATGTCCCGGGGACTAGCGGTAAACAATGAGCAGTTCTTC. It is translated as CASGMSRGLAVNNEQFF. Using reference TRBV7-8 and TRBJ2-1 for the parts outside the CDR3, the full variable domain is GAGVSQSPRYKVAKRGQDVALRCDPISGHVSLFWYQQALGQGPEFLTYFQNEAQLDKSGLPSDRFFAERPEGSVSTLKIQRTQQEDSAVYLCASGMSRGLAVNNEQFFGPGTRLTVL.

As for this clone: This could be a read error, since a much larger clone is one nucleotide away. The chain carries TRBV5-1 and TRBJ2-3; 9 bases align to TRBD1. CDR1 is SGHRS, CDR2 YFSETQ, per germline. This CDR3 contains 16 residues. Germline trimming cut 4 bases from V and 4 bases from J; bases unmatched to any gene: 10. CDR3 amino acids: CASSRSHRGPADTQYF. CDR3 in DNA: TGCGCCAGCAGCCGTAGTCACAGGGGGCCGGCAGATACGCAGTATTTT.

This clone has a count of ten or more. V usage is TRBV27 and J usage is TRBJ2-7, with 7 bases lining up with TRBD1. Germline CDR1 reads MNHEY; CDR2 reads SMNVEV (reference sequence). The CDR3 runs to 14 residues. V lost 8 bases, J lost 1 base, and 8 bases stayed unmatched. Here the CDR3 DNA reads TGTGCCAGCTCCCCACAGGGGCTTTCCTACGAGCAGTACTTC. Its protein is CASSPQGLSYEQYF.

This clone has just a few counts. A much larger clone is a single base away; this may be a read error. This chain connects TRBV29-1 to TRBJ2-3, with D tentatively TRBD1 (5 bases). In germline, CDR1 is SQVTM, CDR2 ANQGSEA. The CDR3 totals 15 residues. Written as DNA, the CDR3 is TGCAGCGTAAGGGGAACCTCTGAGGAAACAGATATGCAGTATTTT. It specifies CSVRGTSEETDMQYF.

This clone was picked up many times. Given a much more abundant clone one base away, this may be a read error. The V and J genes are TRBV12-3 or TRBV12-4 and TRBJ2-1; 11 nucleotides line up with TRBD2. The V gene end was trimmed by 8 bases and the J gene end by 3 bases; junction bases not matched to a gene: 6. There are 15 residues in the CDR3. Written as DNA, the CDR3 is TGTGCCAGCGGACCGACTAGCGGGAACTACAATGAGCAGTTCTTC. Translating gives CASGPTSGNYNEQFF.

A word on this clone: Here the CDR3 omits its conserved ending phenylalanine or tryptophan, so a read error is the likely source. The chain recombines TRBV5-1 with TRBJ2-3; the match to TRBD2 covers 11 bases. Germline V CDR1 and CDR2: SGHRS, YFSETQ. With 2 bases clipped from V and 6 bases from J, the junction kept 17 bases outside the gene matches. The CDR3 consists of 19 residues. CDR3 amino acids: CASSFSVLAGGPTSDTQYS. The CDR3 DNA sequence: TGCGCCAGCAGCTTCAGTGTTCTAGCGGGAGGCCCTACATCGGATACGCAGTATTCT.